This record covers a single T cell receptor (beta chain). What it binds is unknown. The data are from a study of T cell responses to AZD1222 COVID-19 vaccine. Study context: Investigators merged groups given second doses at roughly 4 or roughly 12 weeks. Study-wide results and limits: Donors in the cohort were predominantly white British and more often female, and clonal diversity was possibly underestimated. Spike-specific TCR depth and breadth grew after two AZD1222 doses.

Between the trimmed V and J ends, which lost 10 bases and 8 bases, there was a span of 23 bases. This CDR3 region has 14 residues. In germline, CDR1 is SEHNR, CDR2 FQNEAQ (reference sequence). The method was immunoSEQ multiplex PCR; TCRdb's version includes in-frame clones alone and lacks a portion of them. The sample consists of 150,000 or so clones, 85% to 95% of them appearing once. The chain combines TRBV7-9 with TRBJ1-2; no definite D call. The receptor's source is an adult in good health. Sequenced material: peripheral blood, taken on day 0 of AZD1222 vaccination. For the CDR3, the DNA is TGTGCCATCCGGGAGACCGTCGTGTTTTCGGGCTACACCTTC. Translation gives CAIRETVVFSGYTF.